The T cell receptor beta chain under discussion was sequenced for a study of cytomegalovirus exposure and HLA in healthy donors. The ends lost 4 bases at V and 4 bases at J; junction bases unmatched: 4. The germline V gene has CDR1 MNHNY and CDR2 SVGAGI (reference sequence). The CDR3 loop spans 14 amino acids. The primer mix had 60 Vbeta and 13 Jbeta primers. TCRdb's table, derived via immunoSEQ multiplex PCR, lists solely in-frame clones and lacks some. The data show fewer than 150,000 clones, with about three quarters seen just once and 1.5% to 2% held by the top ten. Material: PBMCs. The genes are TRBV6-6 and TRBJ2-5, with 9 nucleotides matching TRBD1. This TCR was recovered from a woman aged 25 to 45 in good health and CMV-seronegative. The CDR3 nucleotides are TGTGCCAGCAGTTGGGGGACAGGGAGAGAGACCCAGTACTTC. Its protein product is CASSWGTGRETQYF.